Sequencing of this T cell receptor (beta chain) was carried out in a study of vaccination effects on CD4 cells after COVID-19. The overall study: Post-vaccine specimens arrived a median 72 days past the second dose.

The data were produced by immunoSEQ multiplex PCR, yet TCRdb's version contains in-frame clones alone and is incomplete. The sample carries about 27,000 clones, 83% recorded once. With the ViraFEST assay, the study expanded antigen-specific CD4+ T cells using viral peptide pools, then sequenced them. A roughly ten-day culture period preceded the isolation of CD4+ T cells. All study participants received two doses of BNT162b2 or mRNA-1273 vaccine. For each well, some 1.9 million PBMC were cultured with about 9.4 IU/ml IL-2 and 8.5 to 10 ug/ml peptides. To note about this clone: The antigen remains unidentified.

This clonotype was sampled from a human donor who received a COVID-19 vaccine. Some clones in this sample may be carry-over from other donors' samples. The sample was CD4+ T cells from PBMCs cultured with HCoV-NL63 spike peptides, taken after COVID-19 vaccination.

The CDR3 protein is CASSLLLAGGRETQYF. In DNA form, the CDR3 reads TGTGCCAGCAGCCTCTTACTAGCGGGGGGGCGTGAGACCCAGTACTTC. The rearrangement uses TRBV7-2 and TRBJ2-5, with TRBD2 matching 13 bases. Germline V gene sequence: CDR1 SGHTA, CDR2 FQGNSA. This CDR3 has 16 residues. Trimming at V came to 5 bases and at J to 5 bases, leaving 8 bases not matched to a gene.